This T cell receptor beta chain was sequenced in a study of blood T cell repertoires in COVID-19. Study in general: Samples representing acute and convalescent COVID-19 were sourced from the United States, Italy and Spain. The analysed material was cDNA or gDNA that came from T cells, B-cell-depleted T cells, or PBMCs.

V lost 0 bases to trimming and J lost 4 bases, with 18 bases between them. The V gene's germline CDR1 is SEHNR and CDR2 FQNEAQ (reference sequence). This CDR3 is 17 amino acids long. As originally analysed: Reference gene primer amplification yielded estimated nucleated cell counts. Measured with immunoSEQ multiplex PCR; TCRdb has only the in-frame clones, and not every one. Clone size and the V and J calls come from that table; the DNA yielded D and trimming. Among 15,000 or so clones, 86% were seen once, and the ten largest hold 17%. The sequence was obtained from a human donor in a cohort sampled during active COVID-19. The J gene is TRBJ1-1, the V gene TRBV7-9, with no clear D. Sequencing was done on a sample of peripheral blood. The CDR3: CASSLAYLPDPGTEAFF. Here the CDR3 DNA reads TGTGCCAGCAGCTTAGCCTATCTCCCCGATCCAGGCACTGAAGCTTTCTTT.